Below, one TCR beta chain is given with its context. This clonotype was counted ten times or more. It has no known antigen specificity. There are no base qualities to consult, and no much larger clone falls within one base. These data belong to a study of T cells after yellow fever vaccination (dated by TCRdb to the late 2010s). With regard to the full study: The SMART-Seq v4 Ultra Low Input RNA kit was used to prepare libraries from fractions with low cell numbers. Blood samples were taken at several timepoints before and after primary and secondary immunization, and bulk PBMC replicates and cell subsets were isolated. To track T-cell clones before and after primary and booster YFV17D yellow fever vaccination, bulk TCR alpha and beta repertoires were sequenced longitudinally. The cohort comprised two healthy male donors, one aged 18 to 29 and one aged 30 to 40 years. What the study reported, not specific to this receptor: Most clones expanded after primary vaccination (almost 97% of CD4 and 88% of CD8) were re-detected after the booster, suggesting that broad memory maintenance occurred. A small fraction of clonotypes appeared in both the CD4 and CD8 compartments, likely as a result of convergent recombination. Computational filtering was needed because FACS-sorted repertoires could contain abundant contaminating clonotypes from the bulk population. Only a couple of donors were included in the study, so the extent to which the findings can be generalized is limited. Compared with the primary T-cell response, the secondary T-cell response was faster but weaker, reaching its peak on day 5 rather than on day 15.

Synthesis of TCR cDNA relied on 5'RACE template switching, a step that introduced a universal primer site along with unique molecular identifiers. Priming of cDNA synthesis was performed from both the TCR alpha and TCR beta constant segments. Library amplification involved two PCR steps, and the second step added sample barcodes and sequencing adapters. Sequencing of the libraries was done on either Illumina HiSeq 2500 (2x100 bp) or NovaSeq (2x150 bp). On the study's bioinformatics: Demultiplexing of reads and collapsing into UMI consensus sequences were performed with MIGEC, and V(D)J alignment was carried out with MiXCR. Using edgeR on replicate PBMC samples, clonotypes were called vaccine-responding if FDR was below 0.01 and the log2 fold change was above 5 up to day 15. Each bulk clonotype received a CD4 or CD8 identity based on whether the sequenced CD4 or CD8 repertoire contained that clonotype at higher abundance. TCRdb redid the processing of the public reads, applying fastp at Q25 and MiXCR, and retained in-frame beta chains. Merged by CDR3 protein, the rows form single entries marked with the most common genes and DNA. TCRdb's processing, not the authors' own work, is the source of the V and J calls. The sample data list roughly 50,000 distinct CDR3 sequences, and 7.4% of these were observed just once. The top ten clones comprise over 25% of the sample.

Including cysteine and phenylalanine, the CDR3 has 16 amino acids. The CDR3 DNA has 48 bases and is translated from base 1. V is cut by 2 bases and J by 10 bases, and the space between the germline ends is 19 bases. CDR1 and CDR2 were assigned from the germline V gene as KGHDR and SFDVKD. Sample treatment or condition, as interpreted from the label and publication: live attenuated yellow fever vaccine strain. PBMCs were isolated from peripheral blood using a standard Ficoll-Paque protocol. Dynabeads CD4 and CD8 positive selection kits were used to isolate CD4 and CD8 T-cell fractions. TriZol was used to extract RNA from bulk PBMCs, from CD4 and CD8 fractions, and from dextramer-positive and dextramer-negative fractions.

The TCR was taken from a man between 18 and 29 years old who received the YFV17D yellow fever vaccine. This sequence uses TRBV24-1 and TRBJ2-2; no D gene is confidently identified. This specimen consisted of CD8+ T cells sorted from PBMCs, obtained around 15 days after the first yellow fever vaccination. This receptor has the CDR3 CATSDSSTPQMEELFF. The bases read TGTGCCACCAGTGATTCCTCCACCCCGCAGATGGAGGAGCTGTTTTTT.